This section outlines one T cell receptor beta chain sequence together with its context. This entry belongs to a study of control samples from healthy donors and cancer patients. This CDR3 contains 17 residues. The germline V gene encodes CDR1 SGHRS and CDR2 YFSETQ. V was pared by 0 bases and J by 7 bases, with 7 bases of the junction left unmatched. Profiled with immunoSEQ multiplex PCR; TCRdb holds only in-frame clones, not every one. In the table there are over 45,000 clones, approximately 90% of which are singletons. The material sequenced was PBMCs. This TCR came from a young man with colorectal cancer. The rearrangement uses TRBV5-1 and TRBJ2-1; TRBD2 agrees at 13 bases. This CDR3 reads CASSLGLAGGFLNEQFF. As DNA, the CDR3 is TGCGCCAGCAGCTTGGGACTAGCGGGGGGATTTTTGAATGAGCAGTTCTTC. The full variable domain, its missing parts supplied by reference TRBV5-1 and TRBJ2-1, is KAGVTQTPRYLIKTRGQQVTLSCSPISGHRSVSWYQQTPGQGLQFLFEYFSETQRNKGNFPGRFSGRQFSNSRSEMNVSTLELGDSALYLCASSLGLAGGFLNEQFFGPGTRLTVL.